This entry concerns a single T cell receptor (beta chain). Its antigen is currently not known. Per-base qualities were not stored, and no clone one base away is much larger. The sample contains more than one DNA sequence encoding this CDR3. Enrolling through a virtual design, the prospective study's participants ranged in age from about 18 to 89 years and lived across around 25 United States geographic areas. Cohort assignment in the prospective study relied on participant-reported clinical history from a screening survey and a study questionnaire. In the prospective study, mobile phlebotomists collected whole blood, serum and a nasopharyngeal or oropharyngeal swab from each participant. Additional blood draws and questionnaires over an approximately 2-month period could optionally be provided by prospective study participants. Prospective study blood samples were shipped either frozen or at room temperature before DNA extraction.

The sample belongs to a study of blood T cell repertoires in COVID-19 (dated by TCRdb to the early 2020s). In terms of the full investigation: ImmuneRACE Cohort 3 recovered participants were defined by two consecutive negative NP/OP PCR tests, healthcare professional clearance, or symptom resolution. Samples from collaborators originated in the United States, Italy and Spain and spanned both the acute and convalescent phases of COVID-19. The prospective study material was composed of cDNA or gDNA derived from T cells, B-cell-depleted T cells, or PBMCs. The dataset comprised deeply sampled blood TCRbeta repertoires from subjects exposed to, actively infected with, or recovered from COVID-19. The repertoires were made available in a free public database intended to serve as a resource for research on the immune response to SARS-CoV-2. The samples were drawn from the first 160 participants of the ongoing ImmuneRACE study and from 1,254 subjects provided by 6 global collaborators. A de-identified subject ID, COVID-19 status, age in years and sex were almost always included in the sample metadata. HLA class I and class II types, where available, came from metadata supplied by the sample provider rather than from assay-based typing. Results and caveats for the whole study, not just this receptor: Clinical and demographic metadata were provided uncurated, with the amount varying by source and participant.

The immunoSEQ Assay, a bias-controlled multiplex PCR, was used to amplify TCRbeta CDR3 regions from genomic DNA. Concerning the study's data processing: Nucleated cell counts per sample were estimated from amplification of reference gene primers within the assay. Sequence reads were collapsed and filtered to measure the absolute abundance of every unique TCRbeta CDR3 rearrangement. For each sample, productive Simpson clonality was calculated by taking the square root of Simpson's diversity index across productive rearrangements. The table comes from immuneACCESS by way of TCRdb, which keeps in-frame sequences with V and J called. Part of the clones is missing from these tables; in studies checked, under half for an unresolved V gene and the rest for unknown reasons. The V and J calls and clone size come from that table; D and trimming were worked out from the DNA. Here the sample has 400,000 or so clones; around 87% occur a single time. The top ten constitute around 2% of the sample.

From the cysteine up to the phenylalanine, the CDR3 has a length of 15 residues. The only DNA kept is the CDR3, 45 bases in frame from the first base. From the germline V gene, CDR1 is SGDLS and CDR2 is YYNGEE. After removal of 0 bases from V and 2 bases from J, the junction retains 1 base not matched to a gene. The TCR originated in a man in his forties in a cohort exposed to, infected with or recovered from COVID-19 (not recorded which). The source material was PBMCs or T cells enriched from blood (not recorded which). The chain employs TRBV9 and TRBJ2-7; 11 nucleotides in the junction match TRBD1. The base sequence is TGTGCCAGCAGCGTAGGGGGACAGGGGGCCTACGAGCAGTACTTC. Translated, it reads CASSVGGQGAYEQYF.